The rows below give T cell receptor beta chains drawn from one sample of a study of shared clonotypes between healthy human individuals. Produced via immunoSEQ multiplex PCR; TCRdb's table is partial and in-frame only. In the table there are some 550,000 clones, about 97% of which are singletons. Source material: naive CD4+ T cells sorted from blood. These receptors came from a woman aged 25 to 39 in good health. The CDR3 runs from the conserved cysteine through the conserved F or W. A D gene is named only where the DNA matches it firmly. Size tells how often a clone was seen (once, few, many) or the class of an expanded clone, and some rows leave it out.

>15|TRBV28|TRBJ1-4|NA|NA
CASRRGGRSNEKLFF
TGTGCCAGCAGGAGGGGGGGGCGGTCGAACGAAAAACTGTTTTTT
>12|TRBV7-3|TRBJ1-1|once|NA
CASSGWDTEAFF
TGTGCCAGCAGCGGATGGGACACTGAAGCTTTCTTT
>16|TRBV28|TRBJ2-7|NA|TRBD1
CASSLHGRGHLSEQYF
TGTGCCAGCAGTTTACACGGAAGGGGGCACCTCAGCGAGCAGTACTTC
>15|TRBV5-6|TRBJ2-7|NA|NA
CASSFGRRSSYEQYF
TGTGCCAGCAGCTTTGGCAGGCGAAGCTCCTACGAGCAGTACTTC
>13|TRBV10-3|TRBJ1-5|NA|NA
CAIRPTGNQPQHF
TGTGCCATCAGGCCGACAGGTAATCAGCCCCAGCATTTT
>13|TRBV28|TRBJ2-7|NA|TRBD1
CASSPGQGYEQYF
TGTGCCAGCAGTCCGGGACAGGGCTACGAGCAGTACTTC
>13|TRBV6-1|TRBJ2-7|NA|TRBD2
CASTLRGAYEQYF
TGTGCCAGCACTTTGCGGGGGGCCTACGAGCAGTACTTC
>16|TRBV5-1|TRBJ1-4|NA|NA
CASSERQEAANEKLFF
TGCGCCAGCAGCGAAAGACAGGAGGCGGCTAATGAAAAACTGTTTTTT
>14|TRBV19|TRBJ1-1|NA|NA
CASSISAWNTEAFF
TGTGCCAGTAGTATCTCAGCTTGGAACACTGAAGCTTTCTTT
>14|TRBV7-8|TRBJ2-7|NA|TRBD2
CASSLVAGAYEQYF
TGTGCCAGCAGCTTGGTAGCGGGAGCCTACGAGCAGTACTTC
>15|TRBV5-1|TRBJ2-1|NA|TRBD1
CASSLRTGGGNEQFF
TGCGCCAGCAGCTTAAGGACAGGGGGAGGGAATGAGCAGTTCTTC
>15|TRBV7-6|TRBJ2-2|once|TRBD1
CASSQLDRDVGELFF
TGTGCCAGCAGCCAACTAGACAGGGACGTCGGGGAGCTGTTTTTT
>13|TRBV28|TRBJ1-5|NA|NA
CASSLDSNQPQHF
TGTGCCAGCAGTTTAGATAGCAATCAGCCCCAGCATTTT
>16|TRBV6-1|TRBJ2-1|NA|TRBD2
CASSEMGEGRYNEQFF
TGTGCCAGCAGTGAAATGGGGGAGGGCCGTTACAATGAGCAGTTCTTC
>11|TRBV10-1|TRBJ2-7|NA|NA
CASISTYEQYF
TGCGCCAGCATCTCTACTTACGAGCAGTACTTC
>17|TRBV11-2|TRBJ2-5|NA|TRBD2
CASSQILAGGIQETQYF
TGTGCCAGCAGCCAAATACTAGCGGGAGGGATCCAAGAGACCCAGTACTTC
>13|TRBV10-2|TRBJ1-5|NA|NA
CASSAVSNQPQHF
TGCGCCAGCAGTGCCGTTAGCAATCAGCCCCAGCATTTT
>14|TRBV5-1|TRBJ1-2|NA|NA
CASSAEGAGYGYTF
TGCGCCAGCAGCGCCGAAGGGGCCGGCTATGGCTACACCTTC
>15|TRBV6-6|TRBJ1-2|NA|TRBD1
CASRNPGQNFYGYTF
TGTGCCAGCAGGAACCCGGGACAGAACTTCTATGGCTACACCTTC
>14|TRBV5-1|TRBJ2-1|NA|TRBD1
CASSGTGVYNEQFF
TGCGCCAGCAGCGGGACAGGGGTTTACAATGAGCAGTTCTTC
>13|TRBV28|TRBJ2-2|NA|NA
CASRAGGTGELFF
TGTGCCAGCAGGGCAGGGGGGACCGGGGAGCTGTTTTTT
>19|TRBV7-8|TRBJ1-4|NA|NA
CASSLARVGDLATNEKLFF
TGTGCCAGCAGCCTCGCAAGGGTGGGGGACCTAGCAACTAATGAAAAACTGTTTTTT
>17|TRBV5-5|TRBJ2-3|once|TRBD2
CASILAGGTGVVDTQYF
TGTGCCAGCATACTAGCGGGAGGAACTGGGGTGGTAGATACGCAGTATTTT
>16|TRBV5-1|TRBJ1-4|NA|NA
CASSPRPDGWNEKLFF
TGCGCCAGCAGCCCCAGACCTGACGGGTGGAATGAAAAACTGTTTTTT
>16|TRBV5-1|TRBJ2-1|NA|TRBD2
CASSPLAGGPENEQFF
TGCGCCAGCAGCCCCCTAGCGGGAGGGCCTGAGAATGAGCAGTTCTTC
>17|TRBV5-5|TRBJ1-5|NA|NA
CASSLLMGSNSNQPQHF
TGTGCCAGCAGCTTGTTAATGGGGAGCAATAGCAATCAGCCCCAGCATTTT
>13|TRBV21-1|TRBJ1-1|few|NA
CAPRGGVNTEAFF
TGTGCTCCCCGGGGAGGAGTGAACACTGAAGCTTTCTTT
>15|TRBV27|TRBJ2-7|NA|NA
CASSYKQGPPYEQYF
TGTGCCAGCAGCTACAAACAGGGACCCCCCTACGAGCAGTACTTC
>18|TRBV6-1|TRBJ2-7|NA|TRBD2
CASSERAPPSGISYEQYF
TGTGCCAGCAGTGAACGTGCCCCTCCTAGCGGGATCTCCTACGAGCAGTACTTC
>16|TRBV7-8|TRBJ1-5|NA|NA
CASRKGGGFVGQPQHF
TGTGCCAGCAGGAAAGGGGGTGGCTTCGTGGGTCAGCCCCAGCATTTT
>16|TRBV5-4|TRBJ1-2|NA|NA
CASSLDRRTESNGYTF
TGTGCCAGCAGCCTGGACCGGCGGACAGAGAGTAATGGCTACACCTTC
>18|TRBV11-2|TRBJ2-1|NA|NA
CASSHPFRRGRLDNEQFF
TGTGCCAGCTCCCACCCCTTCCGGAGGGGCAGGTTGGACAATGAGCAGTTCTTC
>15|TRBV19|TRBJ2-1|NA|TRBD2
CASSIAGGHYNEQFF
TGTGCCAGTAGTATAGCGGGAGGTCACTACAATGAGCAGTTCTTC
>15|TRBV5-8|TRBJ1-5|once|NA
CASSLGGHSNQPQHF
TGTGCCAGCAGCTTGGGAGGGCACAGCAATCAGCCCCAGCATTTT
>17|TRBV13|TRBJ2-2|NA|NA
CASSSTVRRKNTGELFF
TGTGCCAGCAGCTCCACTGTAAGGAGGAAGAACACCGGGGAGCTGTTTTTT
>15|TRBV6-1|TRBJ2-2|once|TRBD2
CATTSGTANTGELFF
TGTGCCACCACGAGCGGGACGGCGAACACCGGGGAGCTGTTTTTT
>15|TRBV18|TRBJ2-1|NA|TRBD1
CASSQQTGENNEQFF
TGTGCCAGCTCACAGCAGACAGGGGAAAACAATGAGCAGTTCTTC
>15|TRBV5-1|TRBJ1-1|NA|TRBD1
CASTVQGAPNTEAFF
TGCGCCAGCACCGTACAGGGGGCACCGAACACTGAAGCTTTCTTT
>13|TRBV28|TRBJ2-7|NA|NA
CASTLGHRDEQYF
TGTGCCAGCACCTTGGGACACCGGGACGAGCAGTACTTC
>15|TRBV27|TRBJ2-7|once|NA
CASSPRDPSSYEQYF
TGTGCCAGCAGTCCCCGGGACCCGAGCTCCTACGAGCAGTACTTC
>15|TRBV5-4|TRBJ1-4|NA|NA
CASSDRGRGDEKLFF
TGTGCCAGCAGCGATCGGGGCAGGGGAGACGAAAAACTGTTTTTT